Reported below is one T cell receptor beta chain. It lacks a known antigen. No much larger clone exists at a distance of one base, and base qualities are not known. The sample belongs to a study of blood T cell repertoires in COVID-19 (TCRdb year 2020). Context from the whole study: The collaborator samples originated in the United States, Italy and Spain and spanned the acute and convalescent phases of COVID-19. The material from the prospective study consisted of cDNA or gDNA derived from T cells, B-cell-depleted T cells, or PBMCs. Deeply sampled blood TCRbeta repertoires from subjects exposed to, actively infected with, or recovered from COVID-19 were included in the dataset. Where available, HLA class I and class II types were obtained from metadata supplied by the sample provider rather than from assay-based typing. Nearly every sample came with metadata listing a de-identified subject ID, COVID-19 status, age in years and sex. A freely available public database, intended as a resource for researchers studying the immune response to SARS-CoV-2, is where the repertoires were released. Samples were obtained from the ongoing ImmuneRACE study (first 160 participants) and from 1,254 subjects provided by 6 global collaborators. General findings and caveats noted by the study authors: The quantity of clinical and demographic metadata differed by source and by participant and was supplied without curation.

The immunoSEQ Assay, a bias-controlled multiplex PCR, was used to amplify TCRbeta CDR3 regions from genomic DNA. In the original analysis: Nucleated cell counts per sample were estimated from amplification of reference gene primers within the assay. Sequence reads were collapsed and filtered to measure the absolute abundance of every unique TCRbeta CDR3 rearrangement. Productive Simpson clonality was computed per sample as the square root of Simpson's diversity index over productive rearrangements. Drawn from immuneACCESS, this table holds only the in-frame rearrangements with V and J called that TCRdb kept. Clones are partly lost; checked studies trace under half to an unresolved V gene and leave the rest unexplained. The V and J calls and clone size were taken over from that table, and D and trimming were inferred from the DNA. The sample table lists 240,000 or so clones, more than 75% of them with a count of one. The top ten clones comprise about 3% of the sample.

A second Seattle source provided samples from volunteer blood donors who had recovered from COVID-19. Whole blood was collected in K2EDTA tubes by collaborating institutions according to the institutions' own protocols. For TCRbeta analysis, collaborators shipped samples as frozen whole blood, isolated PBMCs, or DNA extracted from either of those sample types. At the junction V is shortened by 1 base and J by 6 bases; bases outside the gene matches: 10. CDR1 and CDR2 are drawn from the germline V gene (reference sequence): LNHNV, YYDKDF. The CDR3 runs 16 amino acids, cysteine and phenylalanine included. Left in the record is the CDR3 DNA by itself, 48 bases read in frame from the first base.

Sequencing used peripheral blood. This receptor chain uses TRBV15 and TRBJ2-7; a stretch of 9 junction bases matches TRBD1. This receptor was taken from a woman aged 25 to 45 who had recovered from COVID-19. The DNA sequence is TGTGCCACCAGCAGAGCGGTTGGGACAGGGAGCGGCGAGCAGTACTTC. It specifies CATSRAVGTGSGEQYF.